One sample yielded the 21 T cell receptor beta chains listed below, sequenced in a study of response to subunit inactivated influenza vaccine. In TCRdb, the RT-PCR reads were re-called with MiXCR into one record per CDR3 protein. The sample shows about 540,000 distinct CDR3 sequences, roughly a quarter of them seen only once. This sample also appeared in a second study, on T cells expressing NK-cell markers. Per that paper: Making the TCR beta cDNA relied on 5'RACE template switching with UMIs.

This specimen was CD4+ T cells sorted from PBMCs, taken less than 13 days after vaccination. The receptors shown here come from a man over 45 who received an inactivated influenza vaccine.

The chain links TRBV9 to TRBJ2-5; D call uncertain. The length of the CDR3 is 13 residues. Trimming took 0 bases from V and 9 from J, leaving 12 bases between them. Germline-derived CDR1 and CDR2 are SGDLS and YYNGEE. For the CDR3, the DNA is TGTGCCAGCAGCGTAGCCCCCAATCTGGCCCAGTACTTC. Its protein is CASSVAPNLAQYF.

This clonotype was seen a few times. The genes are TRBV7-2 and TRBJ1-2, with D possibly matching TRBD1 (5 bases). Germline-derived CDR1 and CDR2 are SGHTA and FQGNSA. Between the trimmed V and J ends, which lost 1 base and 2 bases, there was a span of 8 bases. This CDR3 has 14 residues. This CDR3 is CASSLEGLNYGYTF. Here the CDR3 DNA reads TGTGCCAGCAGCTTAGAGGGGCTCAACTATGGCTACACCTTC.

At least ten counts were recorded for this clonotype. V usage is TRBV20-1 and J usage is TRBJ2-7; D gene unclear. CDR1 and CDR2 (germline): DFQATT, SNEGSKA (reference sequence). The CDR3 is 12 amino acids. Trimming stripped 3 bases from V and 6 bases from J, with 12 bases between. This CDR3 is CSARTILAEQYF. The CDR3 DNA reads as TGCAGTGCTAGGACCATACTGGCCGAGCAGTACTTC.

V and J are TRBV6-2 or TRBV6-3 and TRBJ1-2; D not resolved. Germline CDR1 is MNHEY and CDR2 is SVGEGT. The CDR3 has 15 residues. Trimming stripped 5 bases from V and 2 bases from J, with 15 bases between. CDR3 sequence (DNA): TGTGCCAGCAGTCCGGGCGGAAGAGTAAACTATGGCTACACCTTC. This codes for CASSPGGRVNYGYTF.

The rearrangement links TRBV2 to TRBJ2-2, with 9 bases that match TRBD1. Trimming took 6 bases from V and 5 from J; bases not matched to a gene: 13. Germline values: CDR1 SNHLY, CDR2 FYNNEI. The CDR3 covers 17 residues. This CDR3 is CASSRNAGTGSTGELFF. In DNA, the CDR3 is TGTGCCAGCAGCCGAAACGCCGGGACAGGGTCGACCGGGGAGCTGTTTTTT. Filled out from reference TRBV2 and TRBJ2-2, the complete variable domain reads EPEVTQTPSHQVTQMGQEVILRCVPISNHLYFYWYRQILGQKVEFLVSFYNNEISEKSEIFDDQFSVERPDGSNFTLKIRSTKLEDSAMYFCASSRNAGTGSTGELFFGEGSRLTVL.

With regard to this clonotype: Since a much larger clone is just one base distant, this may be a read error. V is TRBV7-2 and J is TRBJ2-7; possibly TRBD2 for D (5 bases). The CDR3 contains 14 residues. The germline V gene encodes CDR1 SGHTA and CDR2 FQGNSA. The CDR3 spells CASSIARTGYEQYF. The CDR3 bases are TGTGCCAGCAGCATAGCGAGAACGGGCTACGAGCAGTACTTC.

V gene TRBV4-1 combines with J gene TRBJ2-3; D unclear. The ends were cut back, 2 bases at V and 1 base at J, with 7 bases in the middle. The CDR3 runs to 14 residues. Germline values: CDR1 MGHRA, CDR2 YSYEKL. CDR3 loop: CASSQIGGTDTQYF. The CDR3 DNA follows: TGCGCCAGCAGCCAAATAGGAGGCACAGATACGCAGTATTTT.

In its sample, this clonotype was seen a few times. The CDR3 region is CASSPEMGPFYEQYF. In DNA form, the CDR3 reads TGTGCCAGCAGCCCCGAGATGGGACCGTTCTACGAGCAGTACTTC. This sequence joins TRBV5-5 and TRBJ2-7; D may correspond to TRBD1 or TRBD2 (5 bases each). V was trimmed by 4 bases and J by 3 bases, leaving 17 bases between them. The germline V gene encodes CDR1 SGHKS and CDR2 YYEKEE (reference sequence). This CDR3 comprises 15 residues.

The rearrangement links TRBV2 to TRBJ2-3; perhaps TRBD2 as D (5 bases). The CDR3 contains 15 residues. V lost 2 bases and J 0 bases, leaving 9 bases between the germline ends. Germline V gene sequence: CDR1 SNHLY, CDR2 FYNNEI. CDR3: CASSESSGSTDTQYF. The CDR3 bases are TGTGCCAGCAGTGAATCGAGCGGTAGCACAGATACGCAGTATTTT.

This clonotype has more than one count but fewer than ten. This sequence joins TRBV4-3 and TRBJ2-1; 7 nucleotides line up with TRBD2. CDR3 length: 17 residues. CDR1 and CDR2 from the germline V gene are LGHNA and YSLEER. V lost 0 bases to trimming and J lost 2 bases; unmatched junction nucleotides: 7. CDR3 sequence: CASSQELVSGAYNEQFF. CDR3 DNA sequence: TGCGCCAGCAGCCAAGAATTAGTAAGCGGGGCCTACAATGAGCAGTTCTTC.

This chain links TRBV11-2 with TRBJ1-1, with no clear D. Trimming cost V 3 bases and J 5 bases, with 16 bases left between them. The CDR3 sequence is 15 residues long. The germline V gene has CDR1 SGHAT and CDR2 FQNNGV. The CDR3 spells CASSLEGYVGTEAFF. DNA for the CDR3: TGTGCCAGCAGCTTGGAAGGGTATGTGGGGACTGAAGCTTTCTTT.

The chain couples TRBV12-3 or TRBV12-4 to TRBJ1-4; no firm D call. The CDR3 runs to 14 residues. The V end lost 3 bases, the J end lost 5 bases, and 10 bases lay between the germline ends. The CDR3 protein is CASSFRTANEKLFF. Here the CDR3 DNA reads TGTGCCAGCAGTTTCAGGACGGCGAATGAAAAACTGTTTTTT.

The V call is TRBV27, the J call TRBJ2-7; possibly TRBD2 for D (6 bases). V shed 7 bases and J shed 3 bases, with 25 bases lying between them. The germline gives CDR1 MNHEY, CDR2 SMNVEV (reference sequence). The CDR3 runs to 17 residues. The CDR3 sequence: CASNPGDRVIPHYEQYF. CDR3 nucleotides: TGTGCCAGCAATCCGGGAGACCGCGTCATTCCCCACTACGAGCAGTACTTC.

This clonotype showed up just a few times. The chain is built from TRBV7-9 and TRBJ2-1; weak D call: TRBD1 (6 bases). Per the germline V gene, CDR1 is SEHNR and CDR2 is FQNEAQ (reference sequence). V shed 5 bases and J shed 5 bases, with 13 bases lying between them. The CDR3 spans 14 residues. The CDR3 here is CASSPSGAHNEQFF. CDR3 DNA sequence: TGTGCCAGCAGCCCGTCAGGGGCCCACAATGAGCAGTTCTTC.

This clonotype occurred a few times. The chain recombines TRBV6-1 with TRBJ1-4; TRBD1 might be the D (5 bases). The CDR3 runs 15 residues. V lost 6 bases and J 4 bases, leaving 15 bases between the germline ends. Germline V CDR1 and CDR2: MNHNS, SASEGT. The CDR3 loop reads CASRERGQINEKLFF. CDR3 bases: TGTGCCAGCAGGGAACGGGGCCAGATTAATGAAAAACTGTTTTTT.

The CDR3 here is CASSVSVQGGNEKLFF. In nucleotides, the CDR3 is TGTGCCAGCAGCGTTTCCGTGCAGGGAGGTAATGAAAAACTGTTTTTT. The rearrangement joins TRBV9 to TRBJ1-4, with a possible D match to TRBD1 (5 bases). Trimming cost V 2 bases and J 4 bases, with 15 bases left between them. From germline, CDR1 is SGDLS and CDR2 YYNGEE. The CDR3 is made up of 16 amino acids.

The V and J genes are TRBV7-2 and TRBJ2-7; no reliable D call. CDR3 length: 13 amino acids. Trimming stripped 4 bases from V and 0 bases from J, with 7 bases between. Germline CDR1 is SGHTA and CDR2 is FQGNSA. CDR3 residues: CASSSQISYEQYF. The CDR3 DNA reads as TGTGCCAGCAGCTCACAAATCTCCTACGAGCAGTACTTC.

This chain connects TRBV19 to TRBJ2-7; 7 positions agree with TRBD1. The CDR3 consists of 12 residues. The junction had 3 bases not matched to a gene; V was cut back by 4 bases and J by 6 bases. The germline V gene has CDR1 LNHDA and CDR2 SQIVND (reference sequence). The CDR3: CASSNRGFEQYF. In nucleotides, the CDR3 is TGTGCCAGTAGTAACAGGGGTTTCGAGCAGTACTTC.

This clonotype was recorded many times. In nucleotides, the CDR3 is TGTGCCAGCCGTCCCAGGCCGCCGGGACTAGCGGGAGGGGGAAGCTCCTACAATGAGCAGTTCTTC. This codes for CASRPRPPGLAGGGSSYNEQFF. This rearrangement joins TRBV6-5 to TRBJ2-1; 16 nucleotides align to TRBD2. This CDR3 is 22 amino acids long. Germline loops: CDR1 MNHEY, CDR2 SVGAGI. The V segment lost 8 bases and the J segment 0 bases; nucleotides outside the gene matches: 19.

This clonotype was counted between two and nine times. The chain links TRBV24-1 to TRBJ2-5, with TRBD2 matching over 14 bases. In germline, CDR1 is KGHDR, CDR2 SFDVKD. The CDR3 has 16 residues. The junction had 4 bases not matched to a gene; V was cut back by 4 bases and J by 4 bases. Here the CDR3 DNA reads TGTGCCACCAGTGACCGGGGACTAGCGGGAGTAGAGACCCAGTACTTC. Protein: CATSDRGLAGVETQYF.

In this sample, this clonotype turned up a few times. This rearrangement joins TRBV12-3 or TRBV12-4 to TRBJ2-1; 8 bases line up with TRBD2. The CDR3 extends over 17 amino acids. V dropped 3 bases and J dropped 0; count of bases not matched to a gene: 7. The CDR3 DNA sequence: TGTGCCAGCAGTTTCAGCGGGGGACCTTTCTCCTACAATGAGCAGTTCTTC. Its protein is CASSFSGGPFSYNEQFF.